A selection of T cell receptor beta chains follows, all from one sample in a study of blood T cell repertoires in COVID-19. Data came from immunoSEQ multiplex PCR; TCRdb stores just in-frame clones and leaves some out. The table lists about 400,000 clones, around 84% of them singletons. Material: peripheral blood. The receptors originated from a human donor in a cohort sampled during active COVID-19. CDR3s include the opening cysteine and the closing phenylalanine or tryptophan. Fields, in order: D gene, V gene, J gene, clone size, CDR3 protein, CDR3 DNA. A D gene is named only where the DNA matches it firmly. Size values are once, few and many counts, or a class for expanded clones, and some rows have none.

NA	TRBV10-3	TRBJ1-6	few	CAISESQGWSPLHF	TGTGCCATCAGTGAGTCTCAGGGTTGGTCACCCCTCCACTTT
TRBD1	TRBV30	TRBJ1-4	NA	CAWSRGQPVGEKLFF	TGTGCCTGGAGCCGGGGACAGCCCGTAGGGGAAAAACTGTTTTTT
NA	TRBV27	TRBJ2-1	NA	CASSRGLTNEQFF	TGTGCCAGCAGTCGAGGACTAACCAATGAGCAGTTCTTC
TRBD1	TRBV5-1	TRBJ1-6	NA	CASSLGQGISPLHF	TGCGCCAGCAGCTTAGGACAGGGGATTTCACCCCTCCACTTT
NA	TRBV11-2	TRBJ2-2	once	CASSLVAAGELFF	TGTGCCAGCAGCTTAGTAGCTGCCGGGGAGCTGTTTTTT
NA	TRBV30	TRBJ1-1	NA	CAWSFGGRVNTEAFF	TGTGCCTGGAGTTTCGGGGGAAGGGTAAACACTGAAGCTTTCTTT
NA	TRBV7-2	TRBJ1-6	NA	CASSEAGVRYSPLHF	TGTGCCAGCAGCGAGGCAGGGGTCCGATATTCACCCCTCCACTTT
NA	TRBV3-1/TRBV3-2	TRBJ2-3	once	CASSQDPNEYTQYF	TGTGCCAGCAGCCAAGACCCTAACGAATATACGCAGTATTTT
NA	TRBV12-3/TRBV12-4	TRBJ2-7	NA	CASSKTGTYEQYF	TGTGCCAGCAGCAAAACAGGTACCTACGAGCAGTACTTC
NA	TRBV25-1	TRBJ1-4	once	CASSEWWTDKNEKLFF	TGTGCCAGCAGTGAATGGTGGACAGATAAAAATGAAAAACTGTTTTTT
NA	TRBV6-5	TRBJ1-1	NA	CASSYSTVSGRTFF	TGTGCCAGCAGTTACTCGACAGTATCGGGTCGGACTTTCTTT
NA	TRBV12-3/TRBV12-4	TRBJ1-1	few	CASSQEVGEAFF	TGTGCCAGCAGCCAAGAGGTCGGTGAAGCTTTCTTT
NA	TRBV4-1	TRBJ1-3	NA	CASSQDRGSSGNTIYF	TGCGCCAGCAGCCAAGATCGGGGGAGCTCTGGAAACACCATATATTTT
TRBD2	TRBV5-4	TRBJ2-7	NA	CASSRPGLAYEQYF	TGTGCCAGCAGCCGGCCGGGACTAGCCTACGAGCAGTACTTC
NA	TRBV11-2	TRBJ1-1	NA	CASSATTVGRSEAFF	TGTGCCAGCAGCGCAACGACGGTAGGGAGATCTGAAGCTTTCTTT
TRBD2	TRBV2	TRBJ2-7	NA	CASRGTSGMGYEQYF	TGTGCCAGCAGGGGGACTAGCGGGATGGGGTACGAGCAGTACTTC
NA	TRBV5-6	TRBJ2-1	NA	CASSSTGISYNEQFF	TGTGCCAGCAGCTCTACCGGGATTTCCTACAATGAGCAGTTCTTC
TRBD1	TRBV28	TRBJ1-1	NA	CASAPGGVTEAFF	TGTGCCAGTGCCCCAGGGGGAGTCACTGAAGCTTTCTTT
NA	TRBV9	TRBJ2-3	NA	CASSAYTDTQYF	TGTGCCAGCAGCGCGTATACAGATACGCAGTATTTT
NA	TRBV18	TRBJ2-2	NA	CASSPLRLGTNTGELFF	TGTGCCAGCTCACCCCTACGACTAGGGACTAACACCGGGGAGCTGTTTTTT
NA	TRBV3-1/TRBV3-2	TRBJ2-6	many	CASSQGVNSGANVLTF	TGTGCCAGCAGCCAAGGCGTTAACTCTGGGGCCAACGTCCTGACTTTC
TRBD2	TRBV27	TRBJ2-1	NA	CASSASGGETYNEQFF	TGTGCCAGCAGTGCTAGCGGGGGGGAAACCTACAATGAGCAGTTCTTC
TRBD2	TRBV29-1	TRBJ2-5	NA	CSGWSSGNYQETQYF	TGCAGCGGGTGGTCGAGCGGGAATTATCAAGAGACCCAGTACTTC
NA	TRBV12-3/TRBV12-4	TRBJ1-5	NA	CASTLKGNQPQHF	TGTGCCAGCACCCTAAAGGGGAATCAGCCCCAGCATTTT
TRBD2	TRBV6-5	TRBJ2-7	NA	CASTDPGLAGEEQYF	TGTGCCAGCACCGATCCGGGACTAGCGGGAGAAGAGCAGTACTTC
TRBD1	TRBV5-4	TRBJ1-1	NA	CASRLGQASGTEAFF	TGTGCCAGCAGGTTGGGACAGGCCAGCGGCACTGAAGCTTTCTTT
NA	TRBV27	TRBJ2-7	NA	CARSGVRSYEQYF	TGTGCCAGGTCAGGGGTAAGGTCCTACGAGCAGTACTTC
NA	TRBV11-3	TRBJ1-3	NA	CASSLSGGNGNTIYF	TGTGCCAGCAGCTTATCGGGGGGCAATGGAAACACCATATATTTT
NA	TRBV19	TRBJ1-6	NA	CTGRRTGPNSPLHF	TGTACCGGCAGGCGCACAGGCCCCAATTCACCCCTCCACTTT
NA	TRBV11-2	TRBJ1-2	NA	CASSLEIYGYTF	TGTGCCAGCAGCTTAGAAATATATGGCTACACCTTC
NA	TRBV9	TRBJ2-2	few	CASSSRGNWITGELFF	TGTGCCAGCAGCAGTCGGGGTAATTGGATCACCGGGGAGCTGTTTTTT
TRBD1	TRBV5-1	TRBJ1-1	NA	CASSLATGVSEAFF	TGCGCCAGCAGCTTGGCCACAGGGGTTTCTGAAGCTTTCTTT
NA	TRBV6-1	TRBJ1-6	NA	CASSEALGGSPLHF	TGTGCCAGCAGTGAGGCTCTCGGGGGTTCACCCCTCCACTTT
TRBD1	TRBV18	TRBJ1-5	NA	CASSRTGVSQPQHF	TGTGCCAGCTCGCGGACAGGGGTTAGTCAGCCCCAGCATTTT
TRBD1	TRBV6-5	TRBJ1-2	once	CASTRQGFYGYTF	TGTGCCAGCACGAGACAGGGGTTTTATGGCTACACCTTC
NA	TRBV24-1	TRBJ1-2	NA	CATSDSGGGNYGYTF	TGTGCCACCAGTGATTCGGGTGGAGGGAACTATGGCTACACCTTC
TRBD1	TRBV6-5	TRBJ2-7	once	CASSYSSPDRDYEQYF	TGTGCCAGCAGTTACTCATCCCCGGACAGGGACTACGAGCAGTACTTC
TRBD2	TRBV7-6	TRBJ2-7	NA	CASSPRLASNEQYF	TGTGCCAGCAGCCCCAGACTAGCCAGCAACGAGCAGTACTTC
TRBD2	TRBV11-2	TRBJ2-7	NA	CASTQSGLAGVEQYF	TGTGCCAGCACCCAATCGGGACTAGCGGGAGTCGAGCAGTACTTC
TRBD2	TRBV28	TRBJ2-7	NA	CASSLFSGRSGYEQYF	TGTGCCAGCAGTTTATTTAGCGGGAGGTCGGGATACGAGCAGTACTTC
NA	TRBV5-1	TRBJ2-5	NA	CASMGLGQETQYF	TGCGCCAGCATGGGACTGGGCCAAGAGACCCAGTACTTC
TRBD2	TRBV11-3	TRBJ2-2	NA	CASSLGLNIAGANTGELFF	TGTGCCAGCAGCTTAGGGCTGAATATAGCGGGGGCGAACACCGGGGAGCTGTTTTTT
NA	TRBV29-1	TRBJ1-2	NA	CSVRGVDGYTF	TGCAGCGTTCGGGGTGTTGATGGCTACACCTTC